A selection of T cell receptor beta chains follows, all from one sample in a study of cytomegalovirus exposure and HLA in healthy donors. Produced via immunoSEQ multiplex PCR; TCRdb's table is partial and in-frame only. Of roughly 84,000 clones in the sample, 70% to 80% were seen once. The sequenced sample was PBMCs. The receptors come from a man in his forties or fifties in good health and CMV-seronegative. CDR3s include the opening cysteine and the closing phenylalanine or tryptophan. D genes are given only for firm matches. For some rows the clone size is stated as once, few or many, or as a class when expanded; others skip it.

V gene	J gene	D gene	clone size	CDR3 length	CDR3 protein	CDR3 DNA
TRBV18	TRBJ2-1	.	.	12	CASSPRRDEQFF	TGTGCCAGCTCACCAAGGAGGGATGAGCAGTTCTTC
TRBV7-8	TRBJ1-2	TRBD1	.	15	CASSFPGQTSYGYTF	TGTGCCAGCAGCTTCCCGGGACAGACGTCCTATGGCTACACCTTC
TRBV5-1	TRBJ2-1	.	.	15	CASRNRGGGSNEQFF	TGCGCCAGCAGAAATCGGGGAGGGGGGAGCAATGAGCAGTTCTTC
TRBV28	TRBJ2-3	TRBD2	.	15	CASSFSGGFTDTQYF	TGTGCCAGCAGTTTTAGCGGGGGGTTCACAGATACGCAGTATTTT
TRBV18	TRBJ1-2	.	.	13	CASSQDSGFGYTF	TGTGCCAGCTCACAGGACAGTGGATTCGGCTACACCTTC
TRBV4-2	TRBJ2-1	.	.	13	CASSQDMYNEQFF	TGTGCCAGCAGCCAAGATATGTACAATGAGCAGTTCTTC
TRBV27	TRBJ2-7	.	.	15	CASSLSVPGPYEQYF	TGTGCCAGCAGTTTATCGGTTCCAGGGCCCTACGAGCAGTACTTC
TRBV4-1	TRBJ1-5	.	few	15	CASSQLQGKDQPQHF	TGCGCCAGCAGCCAACTGCAGGGGAAGGATCAGCCCCAGCATTTT
TRBV7-3	TRBJ2-1	TRBD2	.	13	CASSLTSGGPLFF	TGTGCCAGCAGCTTAACTAGCGGGGGCCCCTTGTTCTTC
TRBV4-3	TRBJ1-2	.	.	15	CASSQATGIEYGYTF	TGCGCCAGCAGCCAAGCAACCGGGATTGAATATGGCTACACCTTC
TRBV2	TRBJ2-4	.	.	13	CASDGGRENIQYF	TGTGCCAGTGACGGGGGGCGGGAGAACATTCAGTACTTC
TRBV5-4	TRBJ1-6	TRBD1	.	16	CASSSDRVTYNSPLHF	TGTGCCAGCAGCTCCGACAGGGTCACCTATAATTCACCCCTCCACTTT
TRBV7-8	TRBJ1-6	TRBD1	.	16	CASSLEGTGTNSPLHF	TGTGCCAGCAGCTTAGAGGGGACAGGGACCAATTCACCCCTCCACTTT
TRBV6-1	TRBJ1-6	.	.	15	CASSEKRSYNSPLHF	TGTGCCAGCAGTGAGAAGCGCTCCTATAATTCACCCCTCCACTTT
TRBV6-5	TRBJ2-7	.	.	13	CASTPQASYEQYF	TGTGCCAGCACCCCCCAGGCATCCTACGAGCAGTACTTC
TRBV7-2	TRBJ2-7	.	.	13	CASSPLGGYEQYF	TGTGCCAGCAGCCCCCTCGGGGGCTACGAGCAGTACTTC
TRBV10-1	TRBJ1-1	.	.	13	CASSVTGNTEAFF	TGCGCCAGCAGTGTTACAGGGAACACTGAAGCTTTCTTT
TRBV4-3	TRBJ1-2	.	.	13	CASSQDFGYGYTF	TGCGCCAGCAGCCAAGATTTCGGTTATGGCTACACCTTC
TRBV7-6	TRBJ2-7	TRBD1	.	12	CASSSPGGKQYF	TGTGCCAGCAGCTCCCCAGGGGGCAAGCAGTACTTC
TRBV7-8	TRBJ2-5	TRBD2	.	17	CASQLVLRAGGRETQYF	TGTGCCAGCCAACTAGTCCTCAGGGCGGGGGGGCGAGAGACCCAGTACTTC
TRBV5-6	TRBJ2-7	.	.	13	CASSLRSTYEQYF	TGTGCCAGCAGCTTGCGGAGCACCTACGAGCAGTACTTC
TRBV6-1	TRBJ1-6	.	.	12	CASSRVGGALHF	TGTGCCAGCAGTAGGGTTGGGGGGGCCCTCCACTTT
TRBV7-9	TRBJ1-1	.	.	14	CASSLGSDRGSTFF	TGTGCCAGCAGCTTAGGGTCCGATCGGGGATCAACTTTCTTT
TRBV30	TRBJ1-2	.	.	14	CAGGRRGGDYGYTF	TGTGCCGGTGGGCGCAGGGGAGGGGACTATGGCTACACCTTC